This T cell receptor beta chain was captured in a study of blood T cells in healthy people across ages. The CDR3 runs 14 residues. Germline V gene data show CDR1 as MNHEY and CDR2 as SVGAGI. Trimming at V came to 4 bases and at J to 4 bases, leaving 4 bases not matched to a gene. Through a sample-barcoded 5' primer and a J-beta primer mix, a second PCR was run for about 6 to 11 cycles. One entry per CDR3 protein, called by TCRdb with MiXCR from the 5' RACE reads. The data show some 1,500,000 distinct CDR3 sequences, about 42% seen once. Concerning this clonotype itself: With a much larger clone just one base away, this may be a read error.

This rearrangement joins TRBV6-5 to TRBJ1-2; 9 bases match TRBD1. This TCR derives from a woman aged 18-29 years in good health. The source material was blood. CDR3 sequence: CASSSRTGVYGYTF. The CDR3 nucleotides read TGTGCCAGCAGTTCCCGGACAGGGGTCTATGGCTACACCTTC.